The TCR beta chain described here comes from a study of T cell repertoires in aging, cancer and after chemotherapy. Study information: Over several months to years, re-sampled healthy donor repertoires clearly shared clones. The whole study produced a dataset of roughly 8.6 million TCR reads.

Worth noting for this clonotype: The antigen is unknown.

Regarding the study as a whole: These repertoire data do not allow conclusions about immunological memory after chemotherapy.

Rearranged V-D-J TRB sequences were amplified with a mixed TRB-A/B primer pool. Using its own MiXCR run on the multiplex PCR reads, TCRdb lists one record per CDR3 protein. The sample records thousands of distinct CDR3 sequences, 24% being singletons. TCR beta rearrangements were amplified from peripheral blood genomic DNA. Per germline, CDR1 MDHEN and CDR2 SYDVKM. The CDR3 loop spans 15 amino acids. V was trimmed by 2 bases and J by 3 bases, leaving 11 bases between them. The chain is built from TRBV28 and TRBJ2-1; D is tentatively TRBD1 or TRBD2 (5 bases each). The sequence came from a human donor in good health. The sequencing sample was made of blood. CDR3 bases: TGTGCCAGCAGTTTACTGGGGGAGAGCTACAATGAGCAGTTCTTC. This gives the protein CASSLLGESYNEQFF.